This TCR beta chain was profiled in a study of T-cell reconstitution after alpha-beta-depleted transplantation in children. Unique molecular identifiers were incorporated when the TCRbeta library was constructed. TCRdb re-analysed the PCR reads in MiXCR, keeping a single row per CDR3 protein. The sample carries hundreds of thousands of distinct CDR3 sequences, 8% to 11% recorded once. This clonotype was seen a handful of times. This CDR3 spans 15 amino acids. Germline V gives CDR1 ENHRY, CDR2 SYGVKD. V lost 2 bases and J 7 bases, leaving 17 bases between the germline ends. This receptor was identified in a human donor who donated a stem cell graft to a child with acute myeloid leukemia. V usage is TRBV10-3 and J usage is TRBJ2-5; a weak D match, TRBD2 (5 bases). The sample was PBMCs from the stem cell graft donor, taken from the stem cell graft. The CDR3 here is CAISEAIGELGTQYF. CDR3 DNA: TGTGCCATCAGTGAGGCGATCGGGGAGTTGGGGACCCAGTACTTC.